This T cell receptor beta chain was found in a study of metastatic and nonmetastatic thyroid tumors. As for the study in general: Patients with malignant and benign thyroid disease provided blood and tumor or nodule tissue, whose repertoires were compared.

This clone appeared many times. V was cut by 4 bases and J by 6 bases, with 10 bases left in between. The CDR3 length is 13 residues. Germline lookup yields CDR1 SGHAT and CDR2 FQNNGV. MiXCR was used by TCRdb to re-call the PCR reads. The sample consists of fewer than 40,000 clones, about 17% of them appearing once. No treatment had been given to any patient before thyroid surgery. Sequencing was performed on blood. The chain combines TRBV11-2 with TRBJ2-1, with a weak D call TRBD2 (5 bases). The receptor's source is a female donor with papillary thyroid cancer or a benign thyroid nodule (not recorded which). Some clones in this sample may be carry-over from other donors' samples. CDR3: CASSWQRFNEQFF. The CDR3 DNA follows: TGTGCCAGCAGCTGGCAGCGGTTCAATGAGCAGTTCTTC.